This entry concerns a single T cell receptor beta chain. This specimen belongs to a study of Ad26.COV2.S vaccination and SARS-CoV-2 variants. As for treatment: roughly 19 received Ad26.COV2.S at low or high dose, single or two shots; about 5 received placebo; per-sample allocation not given. Sampling occurred on day 63 after the first vaccine or placebo injection. Some clones are missing from TCRdb's copy, which holds only in-frame ones; the method was immunoSEQ multiplex PCR. The sample includes 200,000 to 250,000 clones, roughly 90% of them seen just once. Trimming removed 0 bases from V and 8 bases from J, with 13 bases in between. Per germline, CDR1 SGHTA and CDR2 FQGNSA. The CDR3 is 14 amino acids.

The sequences come from peripheral blood, collected in a trial of Ad26.COV2.S vaccine versus placebo. The gene calls are TRBV7-2 and TRBJ1-2; D gene uncertain. The sequence was collected from a person aged 18-65 years who received the Ad26.COV2.S COVID-19 vaccine or a placebo. DNA for the CDR3: TGTGCCAGCAGCTTAGCGAGGAAGGGAGGAGGCTACACCTTC. This gives the protein CASSLARKGGGYTF. The variable domain in full, with the rest retrieved from reference TRBV7-2 and TRBJ1-2, is GAGVSQSPSNKVTEKGKDVELRCDPISGHTALYWYRQSLGQGLEFLIYFQGNSAPDKSGLPSDRFSAERTGGSVSTLTIQRTQQEDSAVYLCASSLARKGGGYTFGSGTRLTVV.